These T cell receptor beta chains were read from a single sample in a study of cytomegalovirus exposure and HLA in healthy donors. Method: immunoSEQ multiplex PCR; TCRdb's copy keeps in-frame clones and lacks some. The table lists some 71,000 clones, approximately 80% of them singletons. The specimen sequenced was PBMCs. All receptors derive from a man between 18 and 35 years old in good health and CMV-seronegative. CDR3s include the opening cysteine and the closing phenylalanine or tryptophan. The D gene is left open where the match is weak. Size is stated for part of the rows, as once, few or many counts, or as a class when the clone is expanded.

V gene	J gene	clone size	D gene	CDR3 protein	CDR3 DNA
TRBV7-9	TRBJ1-5	.	TRBD1	CASSSTGSYQPQHF	TGTGCCAGCAGCTCGACAGGGTCGTATCAGCCCCAGCATTTT
TRBV9	TRBJ1-3	.	.	CASSPSGVSGNTIYF	TGTGCCAGCAGCCCCAGCGGAGTCTCTGGAAACACCATATATTTT
TRBV4-3	TRBJ1-1	.	TRBD1	CASSSGTVGYVTEAFF	TGCGCCAGCAGCAGTGGGACAGTGGGTTATGTCACTGAAGCTTTCTTT
TRBV6-1	TRBJ1-6	.	.	CASSAITNGNSPLHF	TGTGCCAGCAGCGCGATAACTAACGGTAATTCACCCCTCCACTTT
TRBV5-1	TRBJ1-2	.	.	CASTQSTGDSYGYTF	TGCGCCAGCACCCAATCGACAGGCGACAGCTATGGCTACACCTTC
TRBV5-4	TRBJ2-7	.	TRBD1	CASSHHRGLAEQYF	TGTGCCAGCAGCCATCACAGGGGGCTGGCCGAGCAGTACTTC
TRBV5-4	TRBJ2-3	.	TRBD2	CASSSKLGTSGDTDTQYF	TGTGCCAGCAGCTCAAAACTTGGGACTAGCGGGGACACAGATACGCAGTATTTT
TRBV5-3	TRBJ2-2	.	.	CARSFGLNTGELFF	TGTGCCAGAAGTTTTGGACTAAACACCGGGGAGCTGTTTTTT
TRBV19	TRBJ2-2	once	.	CATRRAGGSGELFF	TGTGCCACCCGTAGGGCAGGGGGGTCCGGGGAGCTGTTTTTT
TRBV5-4	TRBJ2-3	.	TRBD2	CASSPRGGGAPDTQYF	TGTGCCAGCAGCCCTCGGGGCGGGGGGGCCCCAGATACGCAGTATTTT
TRBV5-4	TRBJ2-5	.	TRBD1	CASSTTGTGLLETQYF	TGTGCCAGCAGCACCACCGGGACAGGGTTGTTGGAGACCCAGTACTTC
TRBV29-1	TRBJ1-2	once	.	CSVDGPGNGYTF	TGCAGCGTTGATGGTCCAGGGAACGGCTACACCTTC
TRBV6-1	TRBJ2-7	.	.	CASSEGTDDSYEQYF	TGTGCCAGCAGTGAAGGGACAGACGATTCCTACGAGCAGTACTTC
TRBV6-1	TRBJ2-7	.	TRBD1	CASSGLGQAYEQYF	TGTGCCAGCAGTGGGCTGGGACAGGCCTACGAGCAGTACTTC
TRBV4-3	TRBJ1-5	.	.	CASSQELGGGQPQHF	TGCGCCAGCAGCCAAGAACTTGGGGGCGGGCAGCCCCAGCATTTT
TRBV5-8	TRBJ2-7	.	.	CASSSIYEQYF	TGTGCCAGCAGCTCCATCTACGAGCAGTACTTC
TRBV5-1	TRBJ1-4	.	.	CASSSDGMGEKLFF	TGCGCCAGCAGCTCCGACGGGATGGGGGAAAAACTGTTTTTT
TRBV27	TRBJ2-7	.	.	CASSLWGEREYF	TGTGCCAGCAGTTTATGGGGGGAGAGGGAGTACTTC
TRBV7-2	TRBJ2-3	.	TRBD2	CASSFVLAGGPGTDTQYF	TGTGCCAGCAGCTTTGTACTAGCGGGGGGGCCTGGCACAGATACGCAGTATTTT
TRBV19	TRBJ1-5	.	TRBD1	CASGTGDQPQHF	TGTGCTTCCGGGACAGGGGACCAGCCCCAGCATTTT
TRBV27	TRBJ1-2	.	.	CASSDKVRQVPTNYGYTF	TGTGCCAGCAGCGATAAGGTGCGCCAGGTACCGACTAACTATGGCTACACCTTC
TRBV6-5	TRBJ2-5	.	.	CASSYSLTETETQYF	TGTGCCAGCAGTTACTCGCTGACAGAAACCGAGACCCAGTACTTC
TRBV5-1	TRBJ1-1	few	.	CASSSYQMNTEAFF	TGCGCCAGCAGCTCTTATCAGATGAACACTGAAGCTTTCTTT
TRBV7-6	TRBJ2-2	.	.	CASSFYSESGTGELFF	TGTGCCAGCAGCTTCTATAGCGAGAGTGGCACCGGGGAGCTGTTTTTT
TRBV25-1	TRBJ1-5	.	.	CASSGGGPQHF	TGTGCCAGCAGCGGGGGGGGGCCCCAGCATTTT
TRBV6-1	TRBJ2-1	.	TRBD2	CASMSRTSVGEQFF	TGTGCCAGCATGTCTCGGACTAGCGTTGGTGAGCAGTTCTTC
TRBV5-4	TRBJ1-2	.	TRBD1	CASSLEKGANYGYTF	TGTGCCAGCAGCTTGGAAAAGGGGGCCAACTATGGCTACACCTTC
TRBV7-8	TRBJ2-3	few	TRBD1	CASSLARGQATQYF	TGTGCCAGCAGCTTAGCGAGAGGACAGGCCACGCAGTATTTT
TRBV6-1	TRBJ1-2	.	.	CASSPTQSYGYTF	TGTGCCAGCAGTCCGACTCAAAGCTATGGCTACACCTTC
TRBV2	TRBJ1-5	.	.	CASEGQGNQPQHF	TGTGCCAGCGAAGGGCAGGGAAATCAGCCCCAGCATTTT
TRBV12-5	TRBJ1-1	.	.	CASGLSPGAEAFF	TGTGCTAGTGGTTTGTCTCCCGGGGCTGAAGCTTTCTTT
TRBV7-2	TRBJ1-2	.	TRBD1	CASSRGTGADSQGYTF	TGTGCCAGCAGCCGTGGGACAGGCGCAGATTCTCAGGGCTACACCTTC
TRBV27	TRBJ2-4	.	.	CASSSPLKARGVAKNIQYF	TGTGCCAGCAGTTCCCCCCTAAAGGCCAGGGGAGTAGCCAAAAACATTCAGTACTTC
TRBV30	TRBJ2-7	.	TRBD1	CAWAPGTGTYEQYF	TGTGCCTGGGCCCCGGGGACAGGTACCTACGAGCAGTACTTC
TRBV5-1	TRBJ2-5	.	TRBD2	CASSLDSSGGEETQYF	TGCGCCAGCAGCTTGGATAGTAGCGGGGGGGAGGAGACCCAGTACTTC
TRBV7-9	TRBJ2-5	.	TRBD2	CASSLWPAGFQETQYF	TGTGCCAGCAGCTTATGGCCAGCGGGGTTTCAAGAGACCCAGTACTTC
TRBV19	TRBJ2-7	once	TRBD1	CASSPGQVSYEQYF	TGTGCCAGTAGCCCGGGACAGGTATCCTACGAGCAGTACTTC
TRBV23-1	TRBJ1-5	.	.	CASSLITGQPQHF	TGCGCCAGCAGCCTGATAACAGGACAGCCCCAGCATTTT
TRBV29-1	TRBJ2-1	.	TRBD2	CSVTSAVINEQFF	TGCAGCGTCACTAGCGCCGTCATCAATGAGCAGTTCTTC
TRBV5-1	TRBJ2-7	.	TRBD1	CASSLIPGQDYEQYF	TGCGCCAGCAGCCTAATTCCAGGACAGGACTACGAGCAGTACTTC
TRBV5-6	TRBJ1-1	.	.	CASSLLGGEAFF	TGTGCCAGCAGCTTGTTGGGGGGTGAAGCTTTCTTT
TRBV27	TRBJ1-5	.	TRBD1	CASSRTGGVQPQHF	TGTGCCAGCAGTCGTACAGGGGGGGTTCAGCCCCAGCATTTT
TRBV7-9	TRBJ2-1	.	TRBD2	CSSGGRGDEQFF	TGTTCCAGCGGGGGGAGGGGGGATGAGCAGTTCTTC
TRBV10-3	TRBJ2-4	.	.	CAISDSGNIQYF	TGTGCCATCAGTGATTCGGGGAACATTCAGTACTTC
TRBV29-1	TRBJ1-2	.	TRBD1	CSVLRDRGGYTF	TGCAGCGTTCTCCGGGACAGGGGAGGCTACACCTTC